These 14 T cell receptor beta chains were sequenced from one sample in a study of human T cells and chemical hapten exposure. TCRdb redid the calling of the RACE reads with MiXCR, one entry per CDR3 protein. The sample contains around 380,000 distinct CDR3 sequences, roughly 4.8% of which appear only once. Regarding time point: patch test 1, 2 weeks after DPC sensitization. Treatment described: therapeutic diphenylcyclopropenone sensitization with weekly scalp DPC. The source was whole blood, collected in connection with sensitization to the hapten diphenylcyclopropenone (DPC). The receptors derive from a woman aged 50 to 60 with alopecia areata. Some clones in this sample may be carry-over from other donors' samples.

The chain has TRBV13 and TRBJ2-3; TRBD1 matches 8 bases. Germline CDR1 PRHDT, CDR2 FYEKMQ (reference sequence). The J segment lost 3 bases and the V segment lost 3 bases, leaving 11 bases of the junction unmatched. The CDR3 extends over 17 amino acids. The CDR3 nucleotides read TGTGCCAGCAGCTTGGCGGGCAGGGGGCGGATAACAGATACGCAGTATTTT. This codes for CASSLAGRGRITDTQYF.

This clonotype was observed at least ten times. V usage is TRBV6-5 and J usage is TRBJ2-1; TRBD2 is a possible D gene (6 bases). Trimming cost V 6 bases and J 1 base, with 19 bases left between them. The CDR3 contains 17 residues. The V gene's germline CDR1 is MNHEY and CDR2 SVGAGI. The chain's CDR3 is CASRPSLAPFSYNEQFF. In nucleotides, the CDR3 is TGTGCCAGCAGGCCCAGCCTAGCGCCATTTTCCTACAATGAGCAGTTCTTC.

The CDR3 sequence: CASSEFWEGGEETQYF. The CDR3 DNA reads TGTGCCAGCAGTGAATTTTGGGAGGGGGGAGAAGAGACCCAGTACTTC. V usage is TRBV25-1 and J usage is TRBJ2-5; D possibly corresponds to TRBD2 (7 bases). The CDR3 consists of 16 residues. Trimming took off 1 base at V and 3 bases at J, with 15 bases between the two ends. CDR1 MGHDK and CDR2 SYGVNS come from the germline V gene.

The V and J genes are TRBV2 and TRBJ2-6; 8 bases agree with TRBD1. Germline CDR1 and CDR2: SNHLY and FYNNEI. The CDR3 consists of 16 residues. V trimming: 3 bases; J trimming: 2 bases; junction bases outside the gene matches: 3. In DNA, the CDR3 is TGTGCCAGCAGTGATCCAGGGGGCGCTGGGGCCAACGTCCTGACTTTC. Translated, it gives CASSDPGGAGANVLTF.

The J gene is TRBJ1-3, the V gene TRBV20-1; 9 nucleotides line up with TRBD1. The CDR3 extends over 16 amino acids. Germline CDR1 is DFQATT and CDR2 is SNEGSKA (reference sequence). V lost 0 bases to trimming and J lost 3 bases; unmatched junction nucleotides: 6. Here the CDR3 DNA reads TGCAGTGCTAGAGAAGGGACAGGGAGGATTGGAAACACCATATATTTT. The encoded protein is CSAREGTGRIGNTIYF.

This clonotype was observed many times. V and J are TRBV2 and TRBJ1-2; 7 bases match TRBD1. The CDR3 totals 12 residues. With 6 bases clipped from V and 5 bases from J, the junction kept 3 bases outside the gene matches. Per germline, CDR1 SNHLY and CDR2 FYNNEI. The CDR3 bases are TGTGCCAGCAGGGGACAGCAATATGGCTACACCTTC. Its translation is CASRGQQYGYTF.

This clonotype was observed a handful of times. V gene TRBV2 combines with J gene TRBJ2-7; D remains ambiguous. V was clipped by 6 bases and J by 3 bases, with 9 bases between them. The CDR3 runs 12 residues. Germline assignment: CDR1 SNHLY and CDR2 FYNNEI. The chain's CDR3 is CASRGFGYEQYF. In DNA, the CDR3 is TGTGCCAGCAGGGGGTTTGGCTACGAGCAGTACTTC. The entire variable domain, with the rest obtained from reference TRBV2 and TRBJ2-7, is as follows: EPEVTQTPSHQVTQMGQEVILRCVPISNHLYFYWYRQILGQKVEFLVSFYNNEISEKSEIFDDQFSVERPDGSNFTLKIRSTKLEDSAMYFCASRGFGYEQYFGPGTRLTVT.

This clonotype has more than one count but fewer than ten. The V and J genes are TRBV29-1 and TRBJ2-7; 11 nucleotides match TRBD1. The junction had 1 base not matched to a gene; V was cut back by 4 bases and J by 5 bases. There are 12 residues in the CDR3. The V gene's germline CDR1 is SQVTM and CDR2 ANQGSEA. This CDR3 is CSVGDRGNEQYF. In DNA form, the CDR3 reads TGCAGCGTTGGGGACAGGGGGAACGAGCAGTACTTC.

Ten or more counts support this clonotype. The rearrangement joins TRBV4-3 to TRBJ2-6; 7 bases are shared with TRBD2. CDR3 length equals 13 residues. Per the germline V gene, CDR1 is LGHNA and CDR2 is YSLEER. The V segment lost 0 bases and the J segment 13 bases; nucleotides outside the gene matches: 3. The CDR3 DNA reads TGCGCCAGCAGCCAAGATCGGGGGGTGGTCCTGACTTTC. It translates to CASSQDRGVVLTF.

The genes are TRBV6-1 and TRBJ2-1; TRBD2 agrees at 14 bases. Germline assignment: CDR1 MNHNS and CDR2 SASEGT. There are 17 residues in the CDR3. V lost 6 bases to trimming and J lost 0 bases; unmatched junction nucleotides: 4. CDR3 bases: TGTGCCAGCAGGAAGACTAGCGGGGGGGCCTCCTACAATGAGCAGTTCTTC. This encodes CASRKTSGGASYNEQFF.

This clonotype was observed many times. The chain joins TRBV7-2 to TRBJ2-7; D unresolved. CDR1 and CDR2 (germline): SGHTA, FQGNSA. The length of the CDR3 is 13 residues. V was clipped by 5 bases and J by 2 bases, with 10 bases between them. The CDR3 is CASSPRKPYEQYF. The DNA for the CDR3 is TGTGCCAGCAGCCCCCGGAAGCCCTACGAGCAGTACTTC.

This clonotype has a count of ten or more. The chain is built from TRBV9 and TRBJ2-3, with TRBD1 matching 7 bases. Losses at the gene ends were 0 bases for V and 5 bases for J; bases not matched to a gene: 3. The CDR3 sequence is 14 residues long. Germline lookup yields CDR1 SGDLS and CDR2 YYNGEE. The CDR3 protein is CASSVGTGRDTQYF. In DNA, the CDR3 is TGTGCCAGCAGCGTAGGGACAGGAAGAGATACGCAGTATTTT.

This clonotype was observed many times. The chain recombines TRBV6-6 with TRBJ1-1; 7 bases match TRBD1. CDR1 is MNHNY and CDR2 is SVGAGI in the germline V gene (reference sequence). The CDR3 spans 15 residues. V lost 7 bases and J lost 3; bases outside the gene matches: 11. In DNA form, the CDR3 reads TGTGCCAGCACCTCCTTAGGACAGGTCGACACTGAAGCTTTCTTT. It yields the protein CASTSLGQVDTEAFF.

V usage is TRBV2 and J usage is TRBJ2-1; D unresolved. The V gene's germline CDR1 is SNHLY and CDR2 FYNNEI. This CDR3 is built from 11 residues. V lost 10 bases and J 2 bases, leaving 6 bases between the germline ends. For the CDR3, the DNA is TGTGCCACTCACACCTACAATGAGCAGTTCTTC. Translating gives CATHTYNEQFF.